Sequencing of this T cell receptor beta chain was carried out in a study of cytomegalovirus exposure and HLA in healthy donors. Researchers ran the PCR with 60 Vbeta and 13 Jbeta primers. TCRdb keeps only in-frame clones here, not all; method: immunoSEQ multiplex PCR. Here the sample spans about 150,000 clones, about 60% being singletons. This clone came up a few times. As yet, its antigen is unknown. Study-wide points: The study designated about 180 TCR beta chains cytomegalovirus-associated. An analysis was carried out at a later point. It showed that HLA-associated TCR beta chains were more clonally expanded than equally common non-associated chains. HLA restriction was apparent for most CMV-associated TCR beta chains in a later analysis.

Germline values: CDR1 GTSNPN, CDR2 SVGIG (reference sequence). V was clipped by 2 bases and J by 3 bases, with 12 bases between them. This CDR3 is 14 amino acids long. Sequenced: PBMCs. The chain has TRBV30 and TRBJ2-3; D is possibly TRBD2 (7 bases). The TCR sequence derives from a woman in her fifties or sixties in good health and CMV-seropositive. Here the CDR3 reads CAWSTGRGTDTQYF. The CDR3 bases are TGTGCCTGGAGTACGGGGAGGGGGACAGATACGCAGTATTTT.